This T cell receptor (beta chain) originates from a study of radiotherapy plus CTLA-4 blockade in lung cancer. At the level of the study: Objective responses were observed in 15% to 20% of patients, and disease control was achieved by just over 30%.

Worth noting for this clone: The antigen is undetermined.

Findings of the study overall: According to reports, early shifts in blood T cell clones, alongside interferon-beta, forecast response most accurately. Tumor-derived TCR clones expanded in blood after radiotherapy plus ipilimumab.

This table comes from immunoSEQ multiplex PCR, and its TCRdb copy is limited to in-frame clones, with some not included. The sample lists roughly 130,000 clones; 70% to 90% were seen once. The CDR3 consists of 15 residues. V was trimmed by 0 bases and J by 0 bases, leaving 6 bases between them. Germline CDR1 SGHRS, CDR2 YFSETQ. The sequence was collected from a human donor with non-small cell lung cancer that progressed on radiotherapy plus ipilimumab. Sequenced here: peripheral blood, sampled from a patient treated with radiotherapy plus ipilimumab. V is TRBV5-1 and J is TRBJ1-4; D possibly corresponds to TRBD1 (6 bases). Here the CDR3 reads CASSLAGATNEKLFF. Written as DNA, the CDR3 is TGCGCCAGCAGCTTGGCAGGGGCAACTAATGAAAAACTGTTTTTT.